These 9 T cell receptor beta chains came from one sample sequenced in a study of T-cell memory formation after mild COVID-19. TCRdb re-called the 5' RACE reads with MiXCR, one entry per CDR3 protein. The table lists fewer than 350,000 distinct CDR3 sequences, under 20% of them singletons. Sequences were obtained from PBMCs or a T cell subset sorted from them (not recorded which). These receptors originate from a man aged 18 to 29 who had mild COVID-19 (a few samples of this study predate the infection). Cell type and time point are not known.

This sequence joins TRBV11-2 and TRBJ1-6; no definite D call. Deletions cut 5 bases from V and 7 bases from J, with 12 bases between. Germline assignment: CDR1 SGHAT and CDR2 FQNNGV. The CDR3 consists of 14 residues. This chain's CDR3 is CASSRTPRNSPLHF. CDR3 nucleotide sequence: TGTGCCAGCAGCCGGACTCCTAGGAATTCACCCCTCCACTTT.

This clonotype was counted between two and nine times. The gene calls are TRBV5-1 and TRBJ1-6; D uncertain. Germline CDR1 and CDR2: SGHRS and YFSETQ. V was shortened by 0 bases and J by 9 bases, with 7 bases between the two germline ends. CDR3 length equals 13 residues. CDR3 region: CASSLEPSSPLHF. DNA for the CDR3: TGCGCCAGCAGCTTGGAGCCCTCTTCACCCCTCCACTTT.

The chain is built from TRBV4-1 and TRBJ2-5, with D possibly being TRBD2 (6 bases). The CDR3 is 13 residues long. Trimming shortened V by 3 bases and J by 5 bases, and 10 bases separated the two germline ends. The V gene's germline CDR1 is MGHRA and CDR2 YSYEKL. CDR3 amino acids: CASSHGGRETQYF. DNA for the CDR3: TGCGCCAGCAGCCATGGAGGGCGGGAGACCCAGTACTTC.

A few counts support this clonotype. The rearrangement joins TRBV5-1 to TRBJ2-5; D tentatively fits TRBD1 or TRBD2 (5 bases each). The CDR3 totals 14 residues. Germline CDR1 reads SGHRS; CDR2 reads YFSETQ. With 0 bases removed from V and 4 bases from J, the gap between germline ends came to 10 bases. For the CDR3, the DNA is TGCGCCAGCAGCTTGGAACCGGGGCCAGAGACCCAGTACTTC. The encoded protein is CASSLEPGPETQYF.

This clonotype was counted many times. V usage is TRBV5-6 and J usage is TRBJ2-7; TRBD1 is a possible D gene (5 bases). The V end lost 3 bases, the J end lost 2 bases, and 6 bases lay between the germline ends. The germline V gene encodes CDR1 SGHDT and CDR2 YYEEEE. This CDR3 is built from 12 residues. The CDR3 DNA sequence: TGTGCCAGCAGCTCAGGGCCCTACGAGCAGTACGTC. Residues: CASSSGPYEQYV.

This clonotype was seen a single time. J is TRBJ1-4 and V is TRBV7-2; a weak D match, TRBD1 (5 bases). The CDR3 sequence is 17 residues long. V dropped 1 base and J dropped 8 bases, with 20 bases sitting between them. Looked up from germline, CDR1 is SGHTA and CDR2 is FQGNSA. In DNA form, the CDR3 reads TGTGCCAGCAGCTTAGAGGGGTGGCCGGCCCAGAGGGAAAAACTGTTTTTT. Translating gives CASSLEGWPAQREKLFF.

This clonotype occurred many times. The CDR3 bases are TGTGCCAGCAGTGAGAAATACTCTGGGGCCAACGTCCTGACTTTC. Protein: CASSEKYSGANVLTF. The V gene is TRBV6-1, the J gene TRBJ2-6, with D unclear. Per germline, CDR1 MNHNS and CDR2 SASEGT. V dropped 3 bases and J dropped 0 bases, with 6 bases sitting between them. CDR3 length: 15 residues.

The V call is TRBV15, the J call TRBJ1-6; no definite D call. The V and J ends lost 0 bases and 12 bases respectively, with 12 bases between them. The CDR3 covers 14 residues. CDR1 and CDR2 (germline): LNHNV, YYDKDF (reference sequence). For the CDR3, the DNA is TGTGCCACCAGCAGAGAAGCACAGCGAAGACCCCTCCACTTT. Its protein product is CATSREAQRRPLHF.

The chain is built from TRBV20-1 and TRBJ2-5; 9 positions agree with TRBD2. The CDR3 is made up of 13 amino acids. V was clipped by 6 bases and J by 5 bases; unmatched bases: 7. Per germline, CDR1 DFQATT and CDR2 SNEGSKA (reference sequence). The DNA for the CDR3 is TGCAGTGCCCCACCGCGGGGGGGGGAGACCCAGTACTTC. This codes for CSAPPRGGETQYF.